This record covers a single T cell receptor beta chain. Profiling relied on immunoSEQ multiplex PCR, and the TCRdb table lists in-frame clones only, not all of them. This table holds approximately 100,000 clones, 88% found once. This entry comes from a study of identifying expanded T cells in peripheral blood. The clonotype was recovered from a person aged 18-70 years in good health. The sequenced sample was blood.

The CDR3 is CASTTTGGRGQPQHF. DNA of the CDR3: TGTGCCAGCACCACAACAGGGGGCCGGGGTCAGCCCCAGCATTTT. This chain connects TRBV28 to TRBJ1-5; 9 bases line up with TRBD1. J gave up 6 bases and V 7 bases, and 10 bases lay outside the gene matches. Germline assignment: CDR1 MDHEN and CDR2 SYDVKM. The CDR3 is 15 residues long.